These 16 T cell receptor beta chains were sequenced from one sample in a study of T cells in Graves' hyperthyroidism and ophthalmopathy. The source material, RNA transcripts, was used to amplify TCR beta CDR3 regions. In the first-round RT-PCR of the TCR CDR3, the HTBI primer set was used. TCRdb analysed the multiplex PCR reads with MiXCR anew, one entry per CDR3 protein. The sample shows approximately 610,000 distinct CDR3 sequences, roughly 15% of them seen only once. Sample: blood. The source of these receptors is a woman between 40 and 55 years old with Graves' ophthalmopathy.

This clonotype was seen ten or more times. The V and J genes are TRBV24-1 and TRBJ1-1; D is uncertain. The CDR3 spans 15 residues. V lost 4 bases and J lost 2, with 13 bases in between. From germline, CDR1 is KGHDR and CDR2 SFDVKD. The DNA for the CDR3 is TGTGCCACCAGTGAATCGGGAGGAGAAAACACTGAAGCTTTCTTT. Translating gives CATSESGGENTEAFF.

This clonotype was seen ten or more times. The chain joins TRBV6-1 to TRBJ2-7; 7 nucleotides align to TRBD1. J gave up 3 bases and V 6 bases, and 11 bases lay outside the gene matches. The length of the CDR3 is 15 residues. Germline V gene lookup returns CDR1 MNHNS and CDR2 SASEGT. DNA for the CDR3: TGTGCCAGCAGACCCCAGGGGGAGCCCCTCTACGAGCAGTACTTC. It translates to CASRPQGEPLYEQYF.

This clonotype appeared many times. The gene calls are TRBV25-1 and TRBJ2-3, with 8 bases fitting TRBD2. Losses at the gene ends were 2 bases for V and 8 bases for J; bases not matched to a gene: 3. CDR3 length: 13 residues. Germline CDR1 is MGHDK and CDR2 is SYGVNS. This chain's CDR3 is CASSERTSSTQYF. CDR3 bases: TGTGCCAGCAGTGAACGGACTAGCTCTACGCAGTATTTT.

This clonotype appeared a few times. A much larger clone lies a single base off, so this may be a read error. The rearrangement joins TRBV6-2 or TRBV6-3 to TRBJ2-7, with 8 bases that match TRBD1. Germline V gives CDR1 MNHEY, CDR2 SVGEGT. Germline trimming cut 5 bases from V and 2 bases from J; bases unmatched to any gene: 5. The CDR3 length is 14 residues. The CDR3 DNA sequence: TGTGCCAGCAGTCGACAGGGGCAAACCTACGAGCAGTACTTC. Protein product: CASSRQGQTYEQYF.

The V and J genes are TRBV27 and TRBJ2-7; D is ambiguous. The CDR3 contains 15 residues. Trimming removed 0 bases at V and 2 bases at J, with 11 bases between. Germline-derived CDR1 and CDR2 are MNHEY and SMNVEV (reference sequence). DNA for the CDR3: TGTGCCAGCAGTTTATCGAACTTGGCGCCCTACGAGCAGTACTTC. Residues: CASSLSNLAPYEQYF.

This clonotype has a handful of counts. V and J are TRBV29-1 and TRBJ2-5; a possible D gene is TRBD1 (6 bases). V gave up 7 bases and J gave up 5 bases, with 14 bases separating them. This CDR3 is 12 amino acids long. CDR1 and CDR2 from the germline V gene are SQVTM and ANQGSEA. The DNA for the CDR3 is TGCAGCGCCGAGGGACAATGGGAGACCCAGTACTTC. It encodes CSAEGQWETQYF.

This clonotype came up many times. The chain combines TRBV6-5 with TRBJ1-2; D possibly corresponds to TRBD1 (6 bases). The germline gives CDR1 MNHEY, CDR2 SVGAGI. V was cut by 0 bases and J by 5 bases, with 7 bases left in between. The CDR3 length is 13 residues. CDR3 sequence: CASSYSQGYGYTF. Here the CDR3 DNA reads TGTGCCAGCAGTTACTCTCAGGGGTATGGCTACACCTTC.

About this clonotype itself: A much larger clone differs from this one at a single base, so this may be a read error. The chain joins TRBV6-5 to TRBJ1-5; D gene unclear. Germline values: CDR1 MNHEY, CDR2 SVGAGI. The length of the CDR3 is 16 residues. The CDR3, as DNA: TGTGCCAACAGTTACCCGGCTTGGAGGGACAATCAGCCCCAGCATTTT. Residues: CANSYPAWRDNQPQHF.

This clonotype was recorded many times. The chain has TRBV28 and TRBJ2-7; D unresolved. Germline CDR1 and CDR2: MDHEN and SYDVKM. V was shortened by 6 bases and J by 0 bases, with 15 bases between the two germline ends. This CDR3 region has 15 residues. The CDR3 coding sequence is TGTGCCAGCAGCCCCCGACGTTTGAGCTCCTACGAGCAGTACTTC. Translating gives CASSPRRLSSYEQYF.

This clonotype was seen at least ten times. V is TRBV27 and J is TRBJ1-2; TRBD1 matches at 7 bases. The V gene's germline CDR1 is MNHEY and CDR2 SMNVEV (reference sequence). The CDR3 contains 15 residues. V shed 3 bases and J 5 bases; nucleotides not matched to a gene: 9. This CDR3 is CASSFSGTVMYGYTF. CDR3 DNA sequence: TGTGCCAGCAGTTTCTCCGGGACAGTTATGTATGGCTACACCTTC.

This clonotype came up many times. The chain employs TRBV5-1 and TRBJ2-7; 8 bases fit TRBD2. Germline trimming cut 2 bases from V and 5 bases from J; bases unmatched to any gene: 12. Germline CDR1 reads SGHRS; CDR2 reads YFSETQ. The CDR3 totals 16 residues. The CDR3 DNA sequence: TGCGCCAGCAGCTTATTCTTCGGACTAGCCAGCCACGAGCAGTACTTC. As protein: CASSLFFGLASHEQYF.

This chain joins TRBV19 and TRBJ2-2; D possibly corresponds to TRBD2 (6 bases). The CDR3 has 15 residues. V dropped 8 bases and J dropped 0 bases, with 13 bases sitting between them. Germline CDR1 LNHDA, CDR2 SQIVND (reference sequence). The CDR3 is CASGGRASNTGELFF. The CDR3 nucleotides are TGTGCCAGTGGAGGGCGGGCCTCGAACACCGGGGAGCTGTTTTTT.

This clonotype has only one observation. The CDR3: CASSMGQGRGYTF. CDR3 sequence (DNA): TGTGCCAGTAGTATGGGACAGGGTCGTGGCTACACCTTC. This sequence joins TRBV19 and TRBJ1-2, with 9 bases aligning to TRBD1. The V and J ends lost 3 bases and 7 bases, in that order; junction bases with no gene match: 3. This CDR3 is built from 13 residues. Germline-derived CDR1 and CDR2 are LNHDA and SQIVND (reference sequence).

This sequence joins TRBV7-3 and TRBJ2-7, with 10 bases aligning to TRBD1. CDR3 length: 14 amino acids. The germline V gene encodes CDR1 SGHTA and CDR2 FQGTGA. J was trimmed by 4 bases and V by 4 bases; bases with no gene match: 4. CDR3 residues: CASSWTGGSYEQYF. The CDR3 DNA reads as TGTGCCAGCAGCTGGACAGGGGGTAGTTACGAGCAGTACTTC.

This clonotype was recorded at least ten times. V gene TRBV4-2 combines with J gene TRBJ1-5; 8 bases align to TRBD1. Trimming removed 4 bases from V and 7 bases from J; junction bases left unmatched: 9. Germline loops: CDR1 LGHNA, CDR2 YNFKEQ. The CDR3 spans 15 residues. CDR3 loop: CASSPRTGSDQPQHF. The DNA of the CDR3 is TGTGCCAGCAGCCCCCGGACAGGGAGCGACCAGCCCCAGCATTTT.

This clonotype has just a few counts. This sequence joins TRBV27 and TRBJ2-7, with TRBD2 as a possible D gene (5 bases). Looked up from germline, CDR1 is MNHEY and CDR2 is SMNVEV (reference sequence). The CDR3 is made up of 14 amino acids. The germline V and J ends were trimmed by 5 bases and 8 bases, with 19 bases remaining between them. The CDR3 region is CASSPRTDGVQQYF. CDR3 nucleotide sequence: TGTGCCAGCAGTCCCCGGACGGACGGGGTGCAGCAGTACTTC.